These 14 T cell receptor beta chains were sequenced from one sample in a study of T-cell reconstitution after alpha-beta-depleted transplantation in children. The authors prepared the TCRbeta library with unique molecular identifiers. TCRdb re-called the PCR reads through MiXCR, storing one row per CDR3 protein. The table records hundreds of thousands of distinct CDR3 sequences, 10% to 13% of them present only once. The source material was PBMCs, sampled before TCRalphabeta/CD19-depleted stem cell transplant. The source of these receptors is a child aged 2 to 15 with inherited bone marrow failure, due to receive a stem cell transplant.

This clonotype has at least ten counts. The chain couples TRBV9 to TRBJ1-2; D call uncertain. The CDR3 length is 14 residues. Trimming cost V 0 bases and J 1 base, with 7 bases left between them. Looked up from germline, CDR1 is SGDLS and CDR2 is YYNGEE. The CDR3 DNA reads TGTGCCAGCAGCGTAGGACCGGTTAACTATGGCTACACCTTC. It is translated as CASSVGPVNYGYTF.

At least ten counts were recorded for this clonotype. V usage is TRBV12-3 or TRBV12-4 and J usage is TRBJ2-2, with TRBD2 matching over 14 bases. V was clipped by 5 bases and J by 6 bases; unmatched bases: 5. This CDR3 comprises 16 residues. The CDR3 DNA sequence: TGTGCCAGCAGTGGGACTAGCGGGAGCCCCCCCGGGGAGCTGTTTTTT. It translates to CASSGTSGSPPGELFF.

Concerning this clonotype: The CDR3 carries no conserved terminal phenylalanine or tryptophan, so it likely arises from a read error. The chain uses TRBV6-2 or TRBV6-3 and TRBJ2-1, with D perhaps matching TRBD1 (5 bases). Trimming took 5 bases from V and 9 from J, leaving 8 bases between them. The germline V gene has CDR1 MNHEY and CDR2 SVGEGT. The CDR3 consists of 11 residues. The chain's CDR3 is CASSQGLEQFL. The CDR3 bases are TGTGCCAGCAGTCAGGGTCTTGAGCAGTTCCTC.

This clonotype was detected once. This sequence joins TRBV28 and TRBJ2-5; no clear D. In germline, CDR1 is MDHEN, CDR2 SYDVKM. This CDR3 region has 15 residues. V shed 1 base and J shed 7 bases, with 16 bases lying between them. The DNA of the CDR3 is TGTGCCAGCAGTTTATACCCGAGGACCACGGGGACCCAGTACTTC. Protein product: CASSLYPRTTGTQYF.

This clonotype was found many times. The chain joins TRBV6-2 or TRBV6-3 to TRBJ2-1, with 12 nucleotides matching TRBD2. This CDR3 has 16 amino acids. J was trimmed by 5 bases and V by 6 bases; bases with no gene match: 8. Germline loops: CDR1 MNHEY, CDR2 SVGEGT. CDR3 in DNA: TGTGCCAGCAGATTTACTAGCGGGAGGCCCGACAATGAGCAGTTCTTC. Its translation is CASRFTSGRPDNEQFF.

This clonotype was observed at least ten times. The chain couples TRBV7-2 to TRBJ2-7; TRBD1 might be the D (7 bases). Germline V gene sequence: CDR1 SGHTA, CDR2 FQGNSA. Trimming shortened V by 5 bases and J by 3 bases, and 14 bases separated the two germline ends. The CDR3 covers 14 residues. CDR3 sequence reads: CASSRGRGVYEQYF. The DNA for the CDR3 is TGTGCCAGCAGCCGGGGCAGGGGGGTCTACGAGCAGTACTTC.

The CDR3 reads CASSQKNLNTYEQYF. For the CDR3, the DNA is TGCGCCAGCAGCCAAAAAAACCTGAACACCTACGAGCAGTACTTC. The chain uses TRBV4-3 and TRBJ2-7; D is undetermined. V was cut by 2 bases and J by 2 bases, with 13 bases left in between. Germline V gene data show CDR1 as LGHNA and CDR2 as YSLEER. The CDR3 loop spans 15 amino acids.

This clonotype was observed at least ten times. The chain couples TRBV24-1 to TRBJ1-2, with no clear D. Trimming took off 4 bases at V and 4 bases at J, with 9 bases between the two ends. This CDR3 is built from 13 residues. Germline loops: CDR1 KGHDR, CDR2 SFDVKD. CDR3 protein: CATSDFDGYGYTF. CDR3 DNA sequence: TGTGCCACCAGTGACTTCGATGGCTATGGCTACACCTTC.

This clonotype occurred many times. The chain joins TRBV28 to TRBJ2-7, with D possibly called TRBD1 or TRBD2 (5 bases each). The germline CDR1 and CDR2 sequences are MDHEN and SYDVKM. The CDR3 contains 13 residues. V was clipped by 6 bases and J by 0 bases, with 9 bases between them. CDR3 in amino acids: CASREGSSYEQYF. For the CDR3, the DNA is TGTGCCAGCAGAGAGGGGAGCTCCTACGAGCAGTACTTC.

This clonotype came up a few times. The chain uses TRBV20-1 and TRBJ1-5; D not certain. This CDR3 spans 12 amino acids. Deletions cut 1 base from V and 6 bases from J, with 7 bases between. In germline, CDR1 is DFQATT, CDR2 SNEGSKA (reference sequence). The CDR3 loop is CSARGAGQPQHF. The CDR3 DNA reads TGCAGTGCTAGAGGGGCAGGTCAGCCCCAGCATTTT.

For this clonotype: It may be a read error: a sequence one base away is much more abundant. The rearrangement links TRBV20-1 to TRBJ2-1; no clear D gene. Germline V gene sequence: CDR1 DFQATT, CDR2 SNEGSKA (reference sequence). CDR3 size: 14 residues. Here the CDR3 reads CCATPLIRSGEQFF. For the CDR3, the DNA is TGCTGTGCTACCCCCCTTATCCGGTCAGGTGAGCAGTTCTTC.

This clonotype has ten or more counts. The V and J genes are TRBV5-5 and TRBJ2-7, with 10 bases aligning to TRBD1. Trimming cost V 1 base and J 5 bases; bases outside gene matches: 9. From germline, CDR1 is SGHKS and CDR2 YYEKEE (reference sequence). CDR3 length: 16 amino acids. CDR3 in amino acids: CASSLSAGQGSHEQYF. CDR3 bases: TGTGCCAGCAGCTTGTCCGCGGGACAGGGGAGCCACGAGCAGTACTTC.

There are many counts of this clonotype. The CDR3 bases are TGTGCCAGCTCCATCGCCGGGACTAGCGGAAACATTCAGTACTTC. Residues: CASSIAGTSGNIQYF. The V call is TRBV18, the J call TRBJ2-4; 11 nucleotides align to TRBD2. The germline V gene has CDR1 KGHSH and CDR2 LQKENI. V gave up 6 bases and J gave up 6 bases; unmatched junction bases: 7. This CDR3 spans 15 amino acids.

J is TRBJ2-3 and V is TRBV5-1, with D tentatively TRBD1 (5 bases). The CDR3 runs to 13 residues. CDR1 SGHRS and CDR2 YFSETQ come from the germline V gene. V dropped 4 bases and J dropped 7 bases, with 13 bases sitting between them. This CDR3 is CASSLYRSNTQYF. DNA for the CDR3: TGCGCCAGCAGCCTCTACAGGTCAAATACGCAGTATTTT. The complete variable domain, with remaining parts taken from reference TRBV5-1 and TRBJ2-3, reads KAGVTQTPRYLIKTRGQQVTLSCSPISGHRSVSWYQQTPGQGLQFLFEYFSETQRNKGNFPGRFSGRQFSNSRSEMNVSTLELGDSALYLCASSLYRSNTQYFGPGTRLTVL.